The 17 T cell receptor beta chains given below trace back to one sample, sequenced in a study of patients with pleural tuberculosis. TCRdb recomputed calls from the reads with MiXCR, one row per CDR3 protein. The profile shows under 30,000 distinct CDR3 sequences, 18% of them singletons. The sequenced sample was peripheral blood. Receptors originate from a human donor with pleural tuberculosis.

This clonotype is deemed medium-sized. The chain couples TRBV2 to TRBJ1-1; D is unresolved. Germline lookup yields CDR1 SNHLY and CDR2 FYNNEI. V shed 4 bases and J shed 6 bases, with 9 bases lying between them. The CDR3 loop spans 12 amino acids. CDR3 coding DNA: TGTGCCAGCAGTGGGATAGGGTCTGAAGCTTTCTTT. Residues: CASSGIGSEAFF.

In its sample, this clonotype was seen many times. The rearrangement joins TRBV6-1 to TRBJ2-3; D is uncertain. Germline values: CDR1 MNHNS, CDR2 SASEGT. This CDR3 is built from 15 residues. Deletions cut 0 bases from V and 6 bases from J, with 13 bases between. The CDR3 loop reads CASSEAGQHADTQYF. The CDR3 coding sequence is TGTGCCAGCAGTGAAGCAGGGCAGCATGCGGATACGCAGTATTTT.

The sample holds many counts of this clonotype. V is TRBV29-1 and J is TRBJ2-1; D may correspond to TRBD1 or TRBD2 (5 bases each). CDR1 is SQVTM and CDR2 is ANQGSEA in the germline V gene. The CDR3 has 15 amino acids. Deletions cut 5 bases from V and 1 base from J, with 15 bases between. CDR3 coding DNA: TGCAGCGTTCAAAAACGGGGCAGTTCCTACAATGAGCAGTTCTTC. It encodes CSVQKRGSSYNEQFF.

This clonotype was counted ten times or more. V and J are TRBV20-1 and TRBJ2-1, with 9 bases identical to TRBD2. Trimming removed 6 bases from V and 2 bases from J; junction bases left unmatched: 2. This CDR3 comprises 13 residues. Looked up from germline, CDR1 is DFQATT and CDR2 is SNEGSKA (reference sequence). CDR3 loop: CSAQRGAYNEQFF. CDR3 DNA sequence: TGCAGTGCCCAGCGGGGGGCCTACAATGAGCAGTTCTTC.

This clonotype was observed many times. This rearrangement joins TRBV4-2 to TRBJ1-1; 9 nucleotides match TRBD1. CDR1 and CDR2 from the germline V gene are LGHNA and YNFKEQ. Germline trimming cut 1 base from V and 5 bases from J; bases unmatched to any gene: 8. The CDR3 loop spans 16 amino acids. CDR3 amino acids: CASSQVTGQGLTEAFF. The DNA of the CDR3 is TGTGCCAGCAGCCAAGTTACGGGACAGGGTTTAACTGAAGCTTTCTTT.

This clonotype was detected many times. This chain links TRBV5-1 with TRBJ1-1; the match to TRBD1 covers 7 bases. Germline V lookup: CDR1 SGHRS, CDR2 YFSETQ. Germline trimming cut 4 bases from V and 2 bases from J; bases unmatched to any gene: 8. This CDR3 is built from 15 residues. CDR3 region: CASSTSGTDNTEAFF. The CDR3 DNA sequence: TGCGCCAGCAGCACATCCGGGACAGATAACACTGAAGCTTTCTTT.

This clonotype is categorized as medium-sized. The chain has TRBV15 and TRBJ1-1; D gene ambiguous. Trimming cost V 0 bases and J 1 base, with 3 bases left between them. Germline V gene sequence: CDR1 LNHNV, CDR2 YYDKDF (reference sequence). The CDR3 covers 13 residues. The chain's CDR3 is CATSRDGNTEAFF. CDR3 DNA: TGTGCCACCAGCAGAGACGGGAACACTGAAGCTTTCTTT. The full variable domain, its missing parts supplied by reference TRBV15 and TRBJ1-1, is DAMVIQNPRYQVTQFGKPVTLSCSQTLNHNVMYWYQQKSSQAPKLLFHYYDKDFNNEADTPDNFQSRRPNTSFCFLDIRSPGLGDTAMYLCATSRDGNTEAFFGQGTRLTVV.

Many counts were recorded for this clonotype. CDR3 bases: TGCAGCGTTGCCTTAGACGGAGACAACTATGGCTACACCTTC. Protein sequence: CSVALDGDNYGYTF. The genes are TRBV29-1 and TRBJ1-2; D remains ambiguous. The germline V gene has CDR1 SQVTM and CDR2 ANQGSEA. The V and J ends lost 4 bases and 2 bases respectively, with 14 bases between them. This CDR3 has 14 residues.

This clonotype was detected ten times or more. The chain is built from TRBV2 and TRBJ1-5, with TRBD1 matching over 9 bases. V shed 6 bases and J 9 bases; nucleotides not matched to a gene: 6. This CDR3 is built from 13 residues. Germline loops: CDR1 SNHLY, CDR2 FYNNEI. CDR3 sequence: CASRDRGSRPQHF. The CDR3 region has the DNA TGTGCCAGCAGGGACAGGGGATCTAGGCCCCAGCATTTT.

This clonotype was seen only a few times. A read error is possible here, since a much larger clone lies one base away. The chain uses TRBV15 and TRBJ2-1; D uncertain. Germline CDR1 reads LNHNV; CDR2 reads YYDKDF (reference sequence). The CDR3 has 12 amino acids. The DNA of the CDR3 is TGTGCAACCGGCGCGCGCGACAATGAGCAGCTCTTC. As protein: CATGARDNEQLF.

The table lists this clonotype with many counts. V usage is TRBV7-9 and J usage is TRBJ1-2, with D perhaps matching TRBD1 (5 bases). Germline V gives CDR1 SEHNR, CDR2 FQNEAQ (reference sequence). Trimming shortened V by 2 bases and J by 5 bases, and 12 bases separated the two germline ends. The CDR3 is 14 residues long. The CDR3: CASSLNTGSYGYTF. DNA of the CDR3: TGTGCCAGCAGCTTAAACACAGGTTCTTATGGCTACACCTTC.

In its sample, this clonotype was seen many times. This chain links TRBV2 with TRBJ2-3; D gene ambiguous. V was cut by 5 bases and J by 11 bases, with 14 bases left in between. The CDR3 is 12 amino acids. Germline CDR1 is SNHLY and CDR2 is FYNNEI. Written as DNA, the CDR3 is TGTGCCAGCAGTTCGGACCACCCTGGGCAGTATTTT. Amino acids: CASSSDHPGQYF.

As concerns this clonotype: This may arise from a read error, as a much more abundant clone is one base away. The gene calls are TRBV6-6 and TRBJ1-5, with 10 bases that match TRBD1. The germline CDR1 and CDR2 sequences are MNHNY and SVGAGI (reference sequence). The CDR3 extends over 14 amino acids. V lost 6 bases and J lost 7; bases outside the gene matches: 6. Here the CDR3 DNA reads TGTGCCAGCAGCAGGACAGGGGGGGGACAGCCCCAGCATTTT. Translating gives CASSRTGGGQPQHF.

In its sample, this clonotype was seen many times. The chain is built from TRBV4-1 and TRBJ2-7, with TRBD1 matching over 10 bases. CDR1 is MGHRA and CDR2 is YSYEKL in the germline V gene. V trimming: 4 bases; J trimming: 5 bases; junction bases outside the gene matches: 8. The CDR3 loop spans 15 amino acids. CDR3 loop: CASSLSSGTGDEQYF. The CDR3 DNA reads TGCGCCAGCAGCCTAAGTTCCGGGACAGGGGACGAGCAGTACTTC.

In this sample, this clonotype turned up many times. This chain connects TRBV3-2 to TRBJ2-1; TRBD1 is the table's D call, not checked against the DNA. TRBV3-2 is a known pseudogene. This CDR3 comprises 16 residues. Here the CDR3 reads CASSHLAQGWYNEQFF. CDR3 nucleotides: TGTGCCAGCAGCCACCTCGCACAGGGCTGGTACAATGAGCAGTTCTTC.

Many counts were recorded for this clonotype. The chain uses TRBV4-1 and TRBJ1-1; D may be TRBD1 (5 bases). Trimming took off 2 bases at V and 10 bases at J, with 17 bases between the two ends. The CDR3 is 14 residues long. CDR1 MGHRA and CDR2 YSYEKL come from the germline V gene. CDR3 in DNA: TGCGCCAGCAGCCAAATGGGAGGGAGCGGGGGAGCTTTCTTT. Protein sequence: CASSQMGGSGGAFF.

Relative to its sample, this clonotype is medium-sized. The CDR3 DNA reads TGTGCCAGCAGTTCCCCACCCACAGATACGCAGTATTTT. The encoded protein is CASSSPPTDTQYF. V gene TRBV28 combines with J gene TRBJ2-3; D gene unclear. Trimming pared 4 bases from V and 2 bases from J, leaving 7 bases between. Germline assignment: CDR1 MDHEN and CDR2 SYDVKM. CDR3 length: 13 residues.